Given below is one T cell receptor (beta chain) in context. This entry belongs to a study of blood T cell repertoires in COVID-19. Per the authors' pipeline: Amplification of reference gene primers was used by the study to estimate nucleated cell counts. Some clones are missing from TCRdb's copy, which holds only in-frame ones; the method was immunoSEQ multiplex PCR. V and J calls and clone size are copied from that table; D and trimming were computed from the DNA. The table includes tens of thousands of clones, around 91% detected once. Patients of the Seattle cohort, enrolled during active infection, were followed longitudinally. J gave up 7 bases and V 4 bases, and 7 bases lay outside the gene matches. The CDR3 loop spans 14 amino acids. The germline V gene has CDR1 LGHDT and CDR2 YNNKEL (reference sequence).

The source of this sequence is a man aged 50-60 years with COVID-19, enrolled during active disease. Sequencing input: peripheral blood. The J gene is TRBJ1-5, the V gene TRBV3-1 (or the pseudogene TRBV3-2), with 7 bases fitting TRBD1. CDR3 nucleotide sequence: TGTGCCAGCAGCCCAAACAGGGGCCCCCAGCCCCAGCATTTT. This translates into CASSPNRGPQPQHF.